This T cell receptor beta chain was found in a study of tissue T cells after allogeneic stem cell transplantation. Specified time point: mouse harvest day 14 after allogeneic transplant. Mouse grafts combined 10^7 T-cell-depleted bone marrow cells with 10^6 splenic CD5+ T cells. Mice had MHC-mismatched B6 into BALB/c GVHD, sampled day 7 or 14. Here immunoSEQ multiplex PCR was the method, and the copy in TCRdb shows in-frame clones only, minus some. The sample carries about 6,800 clones, approximately 35% recorded once. Points from the study as a whole: TCR repertoires tracked anatomic similarity, regardless of disease or transplant status. Few T cell clones were shared across patients, but motif clusters showed tissue-specific shared signatures. Tissue-detected TCR repertoire was only partly captured by blood and spleen T cells.

The CDR3 consists of 13 residues. The V gene lost 0 bases and the J gene lost 8 bases, with 12 bases spanning the gap. Germline values: CDR1 SGHSN, CDR2 HYEKVE. By share, this clone ranks as medium-sized. Its cognate antigen is unknown. The genes and germline here are from mouse. Read data end 1 residue before the CDR3 end; the end is taken from the germline J gene. The source of this sequence is a female BALB/c mouse given C57BL/6 T cells with graft-versus-host disease after an allogeneic hematopoietic cell transplant. The rearrangement uses TRBV12-1 and TRBJ1-2; tentative D call: TRBD1 (6 bases). Sequenced input: skin. The CDR3 loop reads CASSLLRQADYTF. The CDR3 DNA, read in part, is TGTGCCAGCTCTCTCCTACGACAGGCGGACTACACC.